What follows is one T cell receptor (beta chain) and its context. This entry comes from a study of CD8 T cells in ankylosing spondylitis. TCRdb re-called the 5' RACE reads through MiXCR, storing one row per CDR3 protein. The sample records 250,000 or so distinct CDR3 sequences, about a sixth being singletons. V gave up 3 bases and J gave up 5 bases, with 11 bases separating them. CDR3 length: 13 amino acids. Germline assignment: CDR1 SEHNR and CDR2 FQNEAQ (reference sequence). What was sequenced was blood, either unsorted or a sorted T cell fraction (not recorded which). The chain couples TRBV7-9 to TRBJ2-7; D perhaps matches TRBD2 (6 bases). This receptor was identified in a male donor with ankylosing spondylitis or in good health (not recorded which). The CDR3 bases are TGTGCCAGCAGCTTTCGGGAGCAGCACGAGCAGTACTTC. It translates to CASSFREQHEQYF.